The 13 T cell receptor beta chains below come from one sample, sequenced in a study of beta chain features in type 1 diabetes. The study reverse transcribed the entire isolated RNA, so it sequenced expressed TCRB transcripts. Assay used: immunoSEQ multiplex PCR; TCRdb lists only in-frame clones, some missing. This table holds 130,000 to 150,000 clones, about 44% found once. Material for sequencing was Tregs from blood. Every receptor here comes from a man between 18 and 29 years old in good health.

The genes are TRBV5-6 and TRBJ1-1; 8 bases are a match to TRBD1. Looked up from germline, CDR1 is SGHDT and CDR2 is YYEEEE. This CDR3 spans 16 amino acids. The J segment lost 3 bases and the V segment lost 2 bases, leaving 9 bases of the junction unmatched. This CDR3 reads CASSLTFGTGYTEAFF. For the CDR3, the DNA is TGTGCCAGCAGCTTAACCTTCGGGACAGGATACACTGAAGCTTTCTTT.

This clone has only a few counts. The V call is TRBV28, the J call TRBJ2-7; 8 nucleotides align to TRBD1. CDR3 size: 20 residues. The V gene's germline CDR1 is MDHEN and CDR2 SYDVKM. V lost 4 bases to trimming and J lost 2 bases; unmatched junction nucleotides: 22. The CDR3 sequence is CASSSSGGAGIAFWTYEQYF. CDR3 nucleotide sequence: TGTGCCAGCAGTTCATCAGGGGGCGCAGGAATAGCGTTTTGGACCTACGAGCAGTACTTC.

This clone was observed a few times. In DNA, the CDR3 is TGTGCCAGCAGCCAACAGGGGAATCAGCCCCAGCATTTT. This translates into CASSQQGNQPQHF. This chain uses TRBV7-9 with TRBJ1-5, with 7 bases that match TRBD1. V was clipped by 5 bases and J by 4 bases; unmatched bases: 2. Germline V CDR1 and CDR2: SEHNR, FQNEAQ (reference sequence). The CDR3 is 13 residues long.

The rearrangement joins TRBV6-1 to TRBJ1-4; D is ambiguous. The CDR3 length is 15 residues. Germline lookup yields CDR1 MNHNS and CDR2 SASEGT. Trimming cost V 5 bases and J 8 bases, with 18 bases left between them. The CDR3 here is CASSISGPSGEKLFF. The DNA of the CDR3 is TGTGCCAGCAGTATTTCGGGCCCCTCGGGGGAAAAACTGTTTTTT.

The rearrangement joins TRBV11-2 to TRBJ1-2; D is undetermined. CDR1 and CDR2 (germline): SGHAT, FQNNGV. The CDR3 has 14 residues. V was shortened by 4 bases and J by 0 bases, with 9 bases between the two germline ends. The CDR3 loop reads CASSSHMTNYGYTF. The CDR3 DNA sequence: TGTGCCAGCAGCTCCCACATGACTAACTATGGCTACACCTTC.

The chain is built from TRBV5-4 and TRBJ2-7; D is ambiguous. This CDR3 is built from 13 residues. Between the trimmed V and J ends, which lost 0 bases and 3 bases, there was a span of 7 bases. Germline V CDR1 and CDR2: SGHNT, YYREEE (reference sequence). CDR3 DNA sequence: TGTGCCAGCAGCTTGGAACCAGACTACGAGCAGTACTTC. This sequence encodes CASSLEPDYEQYF.

This sequence joins TRBV7-2 and TRBJ2-3; the D is unclear. V lost 5 bases and J 5 bases, leaving 8 bases between the germline ends. The CDR3 sequence is 12 residues long. The V gene's germline CDR1 is SGHTA and CDR2 FQGNSA. The CDR3 loop is CASSKIGDTQYF. As DNA, the CDR3 is TGTGCCAGCAGCAAGATCGGAGATACGCAGTATTTT.

The chain employs TRBV7-2 and TRBJ1-5; TRBD1 might be the D (6 bases). CDR1 is SGHTA, CDR2 FQGNSA, per germline. The V and J ends lost 1 base and 7 bases respectively, with 8 bases between them. The length of the CDR3 is 13 residues. The CDR3 region has the DNA TGTGCCAGCAGCTTAGACAGGGAACAGCCCCAGCATTTT. Its translation: CASSLDREQPQHF.

This sequence joins TRBV18 and TRBJ2-2; TRBD2 agrees at 9 bases. CDR3 length: 14 residues. Germline V gene lookup returns CDR1 KGHSH and CDR2 LQKENI. V lost 5 bases to trimming and J lost 6 bases; unmatched junction nucleotides: 4. The CDR3 DNA is TGTGCCAGCTCAGTAGCGGGGGCGCCCGGGGAGCTGTTTTTT. It translates to CASSVAGAPGELFF.

This clone was seen a handful of times. The J gene is TRBJ2-7, the V gene TRBV5-1; D not certain. Trimming removed 5 bases at V and 0 bases at J, with 9 bases between. The CDR3 length is 13 residues. In germline, CDR1 is SGHRS, CDR2 YFSETQ. CDR3 loop: CASSGFDSYEQYF. The CDR3 DNA follows: TGCGCCAGCAGTGGCTTCGACTCCTACGAGCAGTACTTC.

This clone was observed a handful of times. The chain links TRBV18 to TRBJ2-5; 8 bases are a match to TRBD1. CDR3 length: 14 residues. Germline V gene data show CDR1 as KGHSH and CDR2 as LQKENI. V trimming: 4 bases; J trimming: 2 bases; junction bases outside the gene matches: 3. The CDR3 bases are TGTGCCAGCTCACGGGACAGGAATCAAGAGACCCAGTACTTC. Translating it yields CASSRDRNQETQYF.

In its sample, this clone was seen a few times. The V gene is TRBV14, the J gene TRBJ1-5, with a tentative D call TRBD1 (5 bases). Germline CDR1 reads SGHDN; CDR2 reads FVKESK. The CDR3 has 13 residues. Trimming cost V 1 base and J 5 bases, with 6 bases left between them. The CDR3 here is CASSQGQHQPQHF. The CDR3 nucleotides read TGTGCCAGCAGCCAAGGACAGCATCAGCCCCAGCATTTT.

This clone is a singleton in its sample. The chain has TRBV28 and TRBJ2-7; D is ambiguous. CDR3 length: 13 residues. CDR1 and CDR2 from the germline V gene are MDHEN and SYDVKM. V dropped 5 bases and J dropped 0 bases, with 8 bases sitting between them. The CDR3 loop is CASSTTTSYEQYF. CDR3 DNA: TGTGCCAGCAGTACTACCACCTCCTACGAGCAGTACTTC. Together with reference TRBV28 and TRBJ2-7, the CDR3 gives the full variable domain: DVKVTQSSRYLVKRTGEKVFLECVQDMDHENMFWYRQDPGLGLRLIYFSYDVKMKEKGDIPEGYSVSREKKERFSLILESASTNQTSMYLCASSTTTSYEQYFGPGTRLTVT.